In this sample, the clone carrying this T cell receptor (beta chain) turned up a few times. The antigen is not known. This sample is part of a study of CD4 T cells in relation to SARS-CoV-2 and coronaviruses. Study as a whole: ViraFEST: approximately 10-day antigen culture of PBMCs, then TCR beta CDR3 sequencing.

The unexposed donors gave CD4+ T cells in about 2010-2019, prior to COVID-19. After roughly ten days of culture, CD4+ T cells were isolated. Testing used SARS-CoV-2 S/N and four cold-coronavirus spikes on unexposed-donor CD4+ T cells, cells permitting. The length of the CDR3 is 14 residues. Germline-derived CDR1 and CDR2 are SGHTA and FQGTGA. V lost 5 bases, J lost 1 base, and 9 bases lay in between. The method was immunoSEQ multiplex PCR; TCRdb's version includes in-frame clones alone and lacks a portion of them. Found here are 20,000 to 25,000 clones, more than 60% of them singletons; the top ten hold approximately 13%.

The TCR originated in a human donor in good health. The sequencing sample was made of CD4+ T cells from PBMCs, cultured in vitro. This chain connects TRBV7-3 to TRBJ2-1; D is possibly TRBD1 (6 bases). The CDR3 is CASSGTGSYNEQFF. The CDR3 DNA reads TGTGCCAGCAGCGGAACAGGGTCCTACAATGAGCAGTTCTTC.